This is a list of T cell receptor beta chains from one sample in a study of T-cell reconstitution after alpha-beta-depleted transplantation in children. TCRdb re-analysed the PCR reads in MiXCR, keeping a single row per CDR3 protein. The data contain a few hundred thousand distinct CDR3 sequences, 13% of them singletons. The input for sequencing was PBMCs, mostly from graft donor cells, taken 360 days after TCRalphabeta/CD19-depleted stem cell transplant. Every receptor here comes from a male patient younger than 18 who had a stem cell transplant for acute myeloid leukemia, so the T cells may come from the graft donor. Both conserved end residues are part of each CDR3. D genes are given only for firm matches. Rows may omit the clone size; those that give it use once, few, many or a size class.

cdr3_nt cdr3_aa j_call cdr3_length d_call clone_size v_call
TGCGCCAGCAGGGACTTGTACGTGAAAAACATTCAGTACTTC CASRDLYVKNIQYF TRBJ2-4 14 NA NA TRBV5-1
TGTGCCAGCAGTTACGGTGGGGTGCAGGGCCTTCGTCAGCCCCAGCATTTT CASSYGGVQGLRQPQHF TRBJ1-5 17 NA once TRBV6-2/TRBV6-3
TGTGCCAGCAGCGTAGACGGGGGCACCGGGGAGCTGTTTTTT CASSVDGGTGELFF TRBJ2-2 14 NA once TRBV9
TGCAGCGTTGTGGGGACTAAGGACTATGAGCAGTTCTTC CSVVGTKDYEQFF TRBJ2-1 13 TRBD2 many TRBV29-1
TGTGCCAGCAGTTTAGGGTCCCTTAACTATGGCTACACCTTC CASSLGSLNYGYTF TRBJ1-2 14 NA few TRBV12-3/TRBV12-4
TGTGCCAGCAGCCCGGGGGACGTCACCGGGGAGCTGTTTTTT CASSPGDVTGELFF TRBJ2-2 14 NA few TRBV9
TGTGCCAGCAGTCTTGTCCACCCCCAAGAGACCCAGTACTTC CASSLVHPQETQYF TRBJ2-5 14 NA NA TRBV12-3/TRBV12-4
TGTGCCAGCAGTTTGGGACTGGGGTTAAACGGGGGCCTCTCTGGAAACACCATATATTTT CASSLGLGLNGGLSGNTIYF TRBJ1-3 20 NA many TRBV12-3/TRBV12-4
TGTGCCAGCAGTATCGGTTACAATGAGCAGTTCTTC CASSIGYNEQFF TRBJ2-1 12 NA NA TRBV6-2/TRBV6-3
TGTGCCAGCTCACCAAGCCCCGCGGTATACGAGCAGTACTTC CASSPSPAVYEQYF TRBJ2-7 14 NA many TRBV18
TGTGCCTGGATGCGGGAGGAAACAGATACGCAGTATTTT CAWMREETDTQYF TRBJ2-3 13 TRBD2 NA TRBV6-4
TGTGCCAGCAGCTTAGCCTCAGGGTGGAACGAGCAGTACTTC CASSLASGWNEQYF TRBJ2-7 14 NA NA TRBV7-2
TGTGCCAGCAGCCAGGATTTTCGAGATGAAAAACTGTTTTTT CASSQDFRDEKLFF TRBJ1-4 14 NA NA TRBV4-2
TGTGCCAGCAGCTTAGGACAGGGGGCATTGGATACGCAGTATTTT CASSLGQGALDTQYF TRBJ2-3 15 TRBD1 NA TRBV7-9
TGTGCCAGCAGCACAATCCACGGGGGGCGGGTGCAGTACTTC CASSTIHGGRVQYF TRBJ2-7 14 NA NA TRBV7-9
TGCGCCAGCAGCCCGGACGGGACAGCCGGAGGAACCTACGAGCAGTACTTC CASSPDGTAGGTYEQYF TRBJ2-7 17 TRBD1 few TRBV5-1
TGTGCCAGCGCCATGGACAGGGATGTGACTGAAGCTTTCTTT CASAMDRDVTEAFF TRBJ1-1 14 TRBD1 few TRBV6-1
TGTGCCAGCAGCTTATCCTCTCTCGGGGAGCAGTACTTC CASSLSSLGEQYF TRBJ2-7 13 NA few TRBV7-3
TGTGCCAGCACCATGGGCTCCAACAATGAGCAGTTCTTC CASTMGSNNEQFF TRBJ2-1 13 NA NA TRBV7-2
TGCGCCAGCAGCTTGCTTGTGGCGACAGGTCATCTGGGAGAGCAGTACTTC CASSLLVATGHLGEQYF TRBJ2-7 17 NA NA TRBV5-1
TGTGCCAGCAGTTACCGGCAGGGGAACTACGAGCAGTACTTC CASSYRQGNYEQYF TRBJ2-7 14 NA NA TRBV6-2/TRBV6-3
TGTGCCAGCAGTTTCGGGAGAATTTACGAGCAGTACTTC CASSFGRIYEQYF TRBJ2-7 13 NA many TRBV28
TGTGCCAGCAGCTCATTACTAGACAATGAGCAGTTCTTC CASSSLLDNEQFF TRBJ2-1 13 NA many TRBV7-6
TGTGCCCACCTAGGGCAGTATGGCTACACCTTC CAHLGQYGYTF TRBJ1-2 11 NA many TRBV12-3/TRBV12-4
TGCAGTGCTAATTGGTGGGACAGGACAACCTACGAGCAGTACTTC CSANWWDRTTYEQYF TRBJ2-7 15 TRBD1 NA TRBV20-1
TGTGCCAGCAGCCTAAAGGGGCCCGGGACCATGGGGTCCAATGAGCAGTTCTTC CASSLKGPGTMGSNEQFF TRBJ2-1 18 NA few TRBV7-3